The TCR beta chain described here comes from a study of cytomegalovirus exposure and HLA in healthy donors. Notes on the study in general: It was taken for granted in presence/absence analyses that sequencing depth across donors was roughly uniform. V- and J-gene trimming in TCR beta was tied to a missense DCLRE1C variant by an analysis performed later. There were 150 to 200 TCR beta chains listed as cytomegalovirus-associated.

The PCR ran on 60 Vbeta and 13 Jbeta primers. Profiling relied on immunoSEQ multiplex PCR, and the TCRdb table lists in-frame clones only, not all of them. The sample contains 150,000 to 200,000 clones, 70% to 80% of which appear only once. About this clone itself: Its antigen is not known.

The CDR3 consists of 13 residues. The germline CDR1 and CDR2 sequences are MNHNS and SASEGT. The germline V and J ends were trimmed by 8 bases and 1 base, with 9 bases remaining between them. The sequenced material came from PBMCs. This chain uses TRBV6-1 with TRBJ1-3, with unresolved D. The TCR sequence derives from a male donor in good health and CMV-seropositive. Here the CDR3 reads CASYGGSGNTIYF. The CDR3 DNA reads as TGTGCCAGCTATGGAGGTTCTGGAAACACCATATATTTT.